A single TCR beta chain is shown here with its context. Here immunoSEQ multiplex PCR was the method, and the copy in TCRdb shows in-frame clones only, minus some. Of roughly 88,000 clones detected, about 93% appear once; the ten largest clones hold just under 4%. Germline CDR1 reads SGHRS; CDR2 reads YFSETQ. The CDR3 has 16 amino acids. The V and J ends lost 0 bases and 3 bases, in that order; junction bases with no gene match: 3. The data were taken from a study of blood T cell repertoires in COVID-19. The source is a woman aged 45-65 years in a cohort sampled during active COVID-19. The sequencing sample was made of peripheral blood. The rearrangement links TRBV5-1 to TRBJ2-7, with 13 bases fitting TRBD2. The CDR3 loop is CASSLAGTSGVYEQYF. CDR3 nucleotide sequence: TGCGCCAGCAGCTTGGCCGGGACTAGCGGGGTCTACGAGCAGTACTTC.